This T cell receptor beta chain was sequenced during a study of blood T cell repertoires in COVID-19. Assay: immunoSEQ multiplex PCR; the TCRdb copy retains only in-frame clones and omits some. The sample comprises about 130,000 clones, 81% of which are singletons, and about a sixth rests with the top ten. Looked up from germline, CDR1 is MGHRA and CDR2 is YSYEKL. The CDR3 totals 17 residues. V shed 4 bases and J shed 5 bases, with 20 bases lying between them. This clonotype originated in a man aged 30-40 years with COVID-19, enrolled during active disease. The sequenced sample consisted of peripheral blood. This sequence joins TRBV4-1 and TRBJ2-2; a weak D match, TRBD1 (5 bases). CDR3 sequence: CASSRTDSSLGTGELFF. In DNA form, the CDR3 reads TGCGCCAGCAGCCGGACCGACAGTTCCTTGGGGACCGGGGAGCTGTTTTTT.